The present T cell receptor beta chain was sequenced within a study of identical twins (TCRdb year 2016). For context, the study as a whole: The study deep-sequenced TCR alpha and beta repertoires from monozygotic twins, unrelated adults of various ages and cord blood to test whether fetal clonotypes persist. Replicate twin experiments were performed at different times using different library preparation protocols to rule out contamination.

Based on the germline V gene, the CDR1 and CDR2 sequences are SNHLY and FYNNEI. V loses 5 bases of germline sequence and J loses 9 bases, and the interval between the two ends is 17 bases. The cysteine opens and the phenylalanine closes a CDR3 of 14 amino acids. Here the CDR3 DNA is all that survives: 42 bases in frame from base 1. All donors were healthy Caucasians. The twin cohort comprised three pairs of female monozygotic twins, all aged about 18 to 30 years. RNA for TCR libraries was isolated from peripheral blood mononuclear cells. This clonotype has more than one count but fewer than ten. Its target antigen remains unknown. Nothing much larger sits one base from this clone, and base qualities are not available. Beyond this particular receptor, the publication reports: Compared with coincidental sharing between unrelated individuals, an excess of low generation-probability sequences was observed among out-of-frame TCR alpha sequences shared between twins. Abundant cord blood beta clonotypes carried fewer insertions; young adult naive repertoires showed a weaker similar trend, while memory repertoires showed none. Because the same donors could not be followed over many years, the conclusions relied on cross-sectional statistical analysis. Recombination models systematically underestimated out-of-frame TCR alpha sharing in monozygotic twins but agreed with sharing between unrelated individuals. Zero-insertion analyses could be partly confounded by invariant T cells such as MAIT and iNKT, though diverse VJ usage argued against such confounding for most clonotypes. A weaker excess of twin sharing was found in beta out-of-frame sequences because the signal-to-noise ratio was lowered by fewer shared sequences.

Libraries were made using 5' RACE. The instrument was an Illumina HiSeq 2000. A universal primer binding site was introduced by template switching, and a unique molecular identifier was present in the final cDNA, enabling accurate counting of TCR cDNA molecules. Specific primers in the conserved constant-segment region were used to synthesize first-strand cDNA for the TCR alpha and beta chains. Each cDNA library was double barcoded, with a SMART-Mk sample barcode plus Illumina barcodes, to control for contamination. TruSeq adapter sequences along with Illumina sample barcodes were introduced in two successive PCR steps. The Illumina HiSeq platform was used with custom primers to sequence TCR alpha and beta cDNA libraries. Per the source publication's procedure: Raw reads were processed with MiGEC to extract unique molecular identifiers, and MiXCR was used to determine CDR3 positions. For each individual, recombination models were inferred using an EM algorithm with the repgenHMM and IGoR tools. Shared clonotypes were analyzed with the tcR package in R, and sharing was normalized by the product of cloneset sizes. To study raw recombination free of thymic and clonal selection effects, out-of-frame nonproductive sequences were analyzed. TCRdb reprocessed the public reads (quality trimming at Q25 with fastp, clone calling with MiXCR) and kept in-frame beta chains. Rows are combined by CDR3 protein, so each entry shows the most common genes and DNA. Clone size and V and J calls follow TCRdb, not the original study. The sample contains about 920,000 distinct CDR3 sequences, 12% of them found a single time. Of the sample, about 1.5% is held by the ten largest clones.

Separately, the same data were catalogued under a study of yellow fever vaccine responses in identical twins. As that second paper reports: The T cell response to vaccination in identical twins was reported by the authors to appear partly convergent and partly personalized. The study precisely tracked vaccine-responding T cell clones in identical twins.

The origin of this receptor is a woman aged 18-29 years in good health. The chain joins TRBV2 to TRBJ2-1; no D segment can be confidently identified. The sequenced material came from PBMCs. CDR3 region: CASSFAAGGREQFF. The DNA sequence is given as TGTGCCAGCAGTTTCGCTGCCGGTGGGCGTGAGCAGTTCTTC.